Following are 3 T cell receptor beta chains from one sample sequenced in a study of OX40 agonist ivuxolimab in advanced cancers. Generated by immunoSEQ multiplex PCR, the TCRdb table keeps only in-frame clones and is missing some. The sample lists 50,000 or so clones, 81% occurring once. The material was CD4+ or CD8+ T cells sorted from blood, obtained in a trial of the OX40 agonist ivuxolimab. These receptors were obtained from an adult with an advanced solid tumor such as melanoma, head and neck, liver or kidney cancer.

The CDR3 DNA is TGTGCCAGCAGTGCGTTATCAGGGTCTGATACGCAGTATTTT. Translated: CASSALSGSDTQYF. The chain combines TRBV2 with TRBJ2-3; TRBD1 is a possible D gene (5 bases). V lost 4 bases and J 6 bases, leaving 14 bases between the germline ends. The CDR3 has 14 residues. Germline V gene data show CDR1 as SNHLY and CDR2 as FYNNEI. The whole variable domain, filled in from reference TRBV2 and TRBJ2-3, reads EPEVTQTPSHQVTQMGQEVILRCVPISNHLYFYWYRQILGQKVEFLVSFYNNEISEKSEIFDDQFSVERPDGSNFTLKIRSTKLEDSAMYFCASSALSGSDTQYFGPGTRLTVL.

The chain uses TRBV7-9 and TRBJ1-5; 10 nucleotides line up with TRBD1. The CDR3 runs 17 residues. The V segment lost 5 bases and the J segment 0 bases; nucleotides outside the gene matches: 7. Germline values: CDR1 SEHNR, CDR2 FQNEAQ (reference sequence). CDR3 residues: CASSPGDRGYSNQPQHF. The CDR3 DNA follows: TGTGCCAGCAGCCCAGGGGACAGGGGATATAGCAATCAGCCCCAGCATTTT.

Only a few counts were recorded for this clone. The CDR3 coding sequence is TGCGCCAGCAGCTTACCGGGCCGGGGGACTGAAGCTTTCTTT. Protein: CASSLPGRGTEAFF. The V gene is TRBV5-1, the J gene TRBJ1-1, with D perhaps TRBD1 (5 bases). The CDR3 contains 14 residues. Trimming took 2 bases from V and 5 from J, leaving 13 bases between them. Germline CDR1 SGHRS, CDR2 YFSETQ. Filled out from reference TRBV5-1 and TRBJ1-1, the complete variable domain reads KAGVTQTPRYLIKTRGQQVTLSCSPISGHRSVSWYQQTPGQGLQFLFEYFSETQRNKGNFPGRFSGRQFSNSRSEMNVSTLELGDSALYLCASSLPGRGTEAFFGQGTRLTVV.